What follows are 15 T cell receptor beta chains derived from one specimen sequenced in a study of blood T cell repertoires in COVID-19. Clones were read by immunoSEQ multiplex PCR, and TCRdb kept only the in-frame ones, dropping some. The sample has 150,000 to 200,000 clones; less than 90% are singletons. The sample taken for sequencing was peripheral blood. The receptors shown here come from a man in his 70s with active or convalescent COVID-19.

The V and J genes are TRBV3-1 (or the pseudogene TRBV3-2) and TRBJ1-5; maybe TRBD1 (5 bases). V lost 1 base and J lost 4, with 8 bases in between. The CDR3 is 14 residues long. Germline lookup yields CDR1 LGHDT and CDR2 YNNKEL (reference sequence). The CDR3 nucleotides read TGTGCCAGCAGCCAAGGACAGACTAATCAGCCCCAGCATTTT. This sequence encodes CASSQGQTNQPQHF.

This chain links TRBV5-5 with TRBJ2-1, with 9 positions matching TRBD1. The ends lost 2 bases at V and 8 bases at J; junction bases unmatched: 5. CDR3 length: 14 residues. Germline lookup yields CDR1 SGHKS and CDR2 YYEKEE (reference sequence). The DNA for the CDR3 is TGTGCCAGCAGCTTCCGGACAGGGGACGATGAGCAGTTCTTC. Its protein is CASSFRTGDDEQFF.

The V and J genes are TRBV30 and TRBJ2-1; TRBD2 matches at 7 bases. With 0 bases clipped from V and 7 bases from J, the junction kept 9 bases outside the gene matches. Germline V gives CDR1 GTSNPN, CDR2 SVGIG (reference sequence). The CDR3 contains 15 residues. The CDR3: CAWSVRFEAGNEQFF. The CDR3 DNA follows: TGTGCCTGGAGTGTACGGTTCGAAGCGGGGAATGAGCAGTTCTTC.

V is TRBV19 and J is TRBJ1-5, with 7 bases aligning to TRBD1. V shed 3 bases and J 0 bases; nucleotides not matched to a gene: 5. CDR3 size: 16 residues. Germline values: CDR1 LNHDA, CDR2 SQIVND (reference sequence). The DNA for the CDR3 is TGTGCCAGTAGTATGGGGACAGCGTATAGCAATCAGCCCCAGCATTTT. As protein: CASSMGTAYSNQPQHF. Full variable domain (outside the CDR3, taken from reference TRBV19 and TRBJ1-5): DGGITQSPKYLFRKEGQNVTLSCEQNLNHDAMYWYRQDPGQGLRLIYYSQIVNDFQKGDIAEGYSVSREKKESFPLTVTSAQKNPTAFYLCASSMGTAYSNQPQHFGDGTRLSIL.

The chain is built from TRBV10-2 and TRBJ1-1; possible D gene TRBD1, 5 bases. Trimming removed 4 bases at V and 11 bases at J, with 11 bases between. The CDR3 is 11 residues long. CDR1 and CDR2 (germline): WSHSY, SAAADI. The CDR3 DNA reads TGCGCCAGCAGTGCGGAGGGGAGGGCTTTCTTT. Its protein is CASSAEGRAFF.

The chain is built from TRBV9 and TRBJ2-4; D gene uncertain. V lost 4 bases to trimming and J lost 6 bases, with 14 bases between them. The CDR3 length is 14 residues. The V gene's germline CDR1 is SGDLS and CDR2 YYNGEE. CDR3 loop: CASSPGVGLNIQYF. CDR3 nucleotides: TGTGCCAGCAGCCCCGGCGTGGGCCTAAACATTCAGTACTTC.

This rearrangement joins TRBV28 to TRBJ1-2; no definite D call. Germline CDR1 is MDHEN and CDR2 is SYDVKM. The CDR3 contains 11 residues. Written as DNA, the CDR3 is TGTGGCTCAGGTCGGGGCTATGGCTACACCTTC. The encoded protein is CGSGRGYGYTF.

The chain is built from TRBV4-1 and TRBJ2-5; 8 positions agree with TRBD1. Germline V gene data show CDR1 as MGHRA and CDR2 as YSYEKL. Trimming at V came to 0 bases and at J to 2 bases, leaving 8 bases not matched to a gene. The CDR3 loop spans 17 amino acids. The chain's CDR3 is CASSQDPQGAQQETQYF. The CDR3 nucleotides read TGCGCCAGCAGCCAAGATCCGCAGGGGGCGCAACAAGAGACCCAGTACTTC.

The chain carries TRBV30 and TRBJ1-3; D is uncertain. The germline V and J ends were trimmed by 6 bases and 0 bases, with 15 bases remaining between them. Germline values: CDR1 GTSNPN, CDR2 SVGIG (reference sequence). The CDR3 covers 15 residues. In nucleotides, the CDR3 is TGTGCCTGCCACGGGGAGGAAAGCTCTGGAAACACCATATATTTT. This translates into CACHGEESSGNTIYF. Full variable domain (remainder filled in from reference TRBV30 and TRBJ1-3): SQTIHQWPATLVQPVGSPLSLECTVEGTSNPNLYWYRQAAGRGLQLLFYSVGIGQISSEVPQNLSASRPQDRQFILSSKKLLLSDSGFYLCACHGEESSGNTIYFGEGSWLTVV.

DNA of the CDR3: TGCGCCAGCAGGGCGGGGGGAACGAACACCGGGGAGCTGTTTTTT. It codes for CASRAGGTNTGELFF. The chain has TRBV5-1 and TRBJ2-2, with 8 positions matching TRBD2. The trim removed 5 bases at V and 0 bases at J, leaving 3 bases unmatched. Germline V CDR1 and CDR2: SGHRS, YFSETQ. The CDR3 has 15 residues.

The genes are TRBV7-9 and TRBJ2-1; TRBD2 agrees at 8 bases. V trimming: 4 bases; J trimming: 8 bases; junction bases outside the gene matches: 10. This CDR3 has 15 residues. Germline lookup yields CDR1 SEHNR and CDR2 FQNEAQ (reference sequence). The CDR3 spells CASSSLGGAMDEQFF. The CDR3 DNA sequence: TGTGCCAGCAGCTCTCTCGGGGGGGCAATGGATGAGCAGTTCTTC.

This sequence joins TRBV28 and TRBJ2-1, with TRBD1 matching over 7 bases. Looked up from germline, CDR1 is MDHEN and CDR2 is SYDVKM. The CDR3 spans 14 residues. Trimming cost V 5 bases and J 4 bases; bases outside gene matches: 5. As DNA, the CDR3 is TGTGCCAGCAGTCCCGGACAGGCATACAATGAGCAGTTCTTC. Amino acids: CASSPGQAYNEQFF.

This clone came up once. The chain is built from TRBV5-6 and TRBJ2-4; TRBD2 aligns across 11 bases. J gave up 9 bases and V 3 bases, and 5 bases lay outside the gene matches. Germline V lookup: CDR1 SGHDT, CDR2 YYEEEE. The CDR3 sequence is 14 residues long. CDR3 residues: CASSSRLAGSIQYF. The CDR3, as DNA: TGTGCCAGCAGCTCCCGACTAGCGGGAAGCATTCAGTACTTC. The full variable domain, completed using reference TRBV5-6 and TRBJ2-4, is DAGVTQSPTHLIKTRGQQVTLRCSPKSGHDTVSWYQQALGQGPQFIFQYYEEEERQRGNFPDRFSGHQFPNYSSELNVNALLLGDSALYLCASSSRLAGSIQYFGAGTRLSVL.

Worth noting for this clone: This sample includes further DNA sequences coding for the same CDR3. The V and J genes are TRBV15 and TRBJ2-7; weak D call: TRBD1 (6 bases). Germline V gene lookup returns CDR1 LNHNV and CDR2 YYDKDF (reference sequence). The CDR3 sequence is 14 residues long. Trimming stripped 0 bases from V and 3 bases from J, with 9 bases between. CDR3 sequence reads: CATSRDRGRYEQYF. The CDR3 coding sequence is TGTGCCACCAGCAGAGACAGGGGCCGCTACGAGCAGTACTTC. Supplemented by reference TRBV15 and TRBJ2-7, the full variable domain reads DAMVIQNPRYQVTQFGKPVTLSCSQTLNHNVMYWYQQKSSQAPKLLFHYYDKDFNNEADTPDNFQSRRPNTSFCFLDIRSPGLGDTAMYLCATSRDRGRYEQYFGPGTRLTVT.

The CDR3 coding sequence is TGCGCCAGCAGCTTGCTCGGGACGAAGAGGGGAGGGACTGAAGCTTTCTTT. Translation: CASSLLGTKRGGTEAFF. J is TRBJ1-1 and V is TRBV5-1, with D tentatively TRBD1 (5 bases). Germline V gene lookup returns CDR1 SGHRS and CDR2 YFSETQ. The CDR3 runs to 17 residues. The ends were cut back, 1 base at V and 5 bases at J, with 21 bases in the middle.